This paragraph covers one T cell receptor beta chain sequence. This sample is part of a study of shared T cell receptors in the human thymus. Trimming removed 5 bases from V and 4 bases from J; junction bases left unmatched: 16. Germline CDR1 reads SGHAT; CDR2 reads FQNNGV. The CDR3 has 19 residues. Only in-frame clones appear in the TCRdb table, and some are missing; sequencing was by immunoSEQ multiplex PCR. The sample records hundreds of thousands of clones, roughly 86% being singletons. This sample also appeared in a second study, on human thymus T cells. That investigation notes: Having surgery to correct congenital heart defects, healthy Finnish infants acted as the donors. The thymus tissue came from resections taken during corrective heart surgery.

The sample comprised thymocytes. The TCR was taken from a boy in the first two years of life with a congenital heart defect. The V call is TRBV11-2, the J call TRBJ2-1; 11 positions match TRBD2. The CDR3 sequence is CASSPNLAGGNLGYNEQFF. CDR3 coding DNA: TGTGCCAGCAGCCCGAACCTAGCGGGGGGCAATTTGGGATACAATGAGCAGTTCTTC.